The 27 T cell receptor beta chains in this list originate from one sample, sequenced in a study of blood T cell repertoires in COVID-19. Assay used: immunoSEQ multiplex PCR; TCRdb lists only in-frame clones, some missing. The repertoire has some 250,000 clones, 86% of them found once; the top ten carry over 1.5%. Sequenced: peripheral blood. The receptors stem from a man between 25 and 39 years old with active or convalescent COVID-19.

The gene calls are TRBV13 and TRBJ2-7; D perhaps matches TRBD2 (6 bases). There are 13 residues in the CDR3. Germline loops: CDR1 PRHDT, CDR2 FYEKMQ (reference sequence). V lost 4 bases, J lost 3 bases, and 10 bases lay in between. The CDR3 loop is CASSSGTYYEQYF. For the CDR3, the DNA is TGTGCCAGCAGCTCAGGGACTTACTACGAGCAGTACTTC.

The rearrangement links TRBV19 to TRBJ1-6; D gene uncertain. CDR3 length: 14 amino acids. Per germline, CDR1 LNHDA and CDR2 SQIVND (reference sequence). Trimming pared 4 bases from V and 7 bases from J, leaving 11 bases between. The CDR3 sequence is CASSRPGINSPLHF. For the CDR3, the DNA is TGTGCCAGTAGTAGACCGGGAATAAATTCACCCCTCCACTTT.

The CDR3 DNA reads TGTGCCAGCAGCTTAGTTGTCGGGTACACAGATACGCAGTATTTT. Translation gives CASSLVVGYTDTQYF. V and J are TRBV7-2 and TRBJ2-3; D remains unclear. The CDR3 has 15 amino acids. Germline values: CDR1 SGHTA, CDR2 FQGNSA. Trimming left V 1 base short and J 2 bases short, with 10 bases between. Full variable domain (remainder filled in from reference TRBV7-2 and TRBJ2-3): GAGVSQSPSNKVTEKGKDVELRCDPISGHTALYWYRQSLGQGLEFLIYFQGNSAPDKSGLPSDRFSAERTGGSVSTLTIQRTQQEDSAVYLCASSLVVGYTDTQYFGPGTRLTVL.

This chain connects TRBV2 to TRBJ1-2; D may be TRBD1 (5 bases). The germline CDR1 and CDR2 sequences are SNHLY and FYNNEI. This CDR3 contains 13 residues. V gave up 4 bases and J gave up 4 bases, with 10 bases separating them. As DNA, the CDR3 is TGTGCCAGCAGTGCACAGGAAATCTATGGCTACACCTTC. Translating gives CASSAQEIYGYTF.

The chain recombines TRBV10-1 with TRBJ1-1; D may be TRBD1 (5 bases). The germline V gene has CDR1 WNHNN and CDR2 SYGVQD (reference sequence). The CDR3 is made up of 14 amino acids. V lost 6 bases and J 0 bases, leaving 11 bases between the germline ends. CDR3 residues: CASSPGGLNTEAFF. As DNA, the CDR3 is TGCGCCAGCAGCCCGGGGGGATTGAACACTGAAGCTTTCTTT.

This clone showed up just a few times. The chain recombines TRBV7-2 with TRBJ1-6, with 10 bases aligning to TRBD1. Germline values: CDR1 SGHTA, CDR2 FQGNSA. The CDR3 runs to 14 residues. V lost 7 bases and J lost 10; bases outside the gene matches: 7. The CDR3 coding sequence is TGTGCCAGCACCCGGGACAGGGGACGATCACCCCTCCACTTT. Residues: CASTRDRGRSPLHF.

This clone was seen only once. This chain links TRBV15 with TRBJ1-3; maybe TRBD1 (6 bases). V was shortened by 5 bases and J by 0 bases, with 11 bases between the two germline ends. The CDR3 covers 15 residues. The germline V gene has CDR1 LNHNV and CDR2 YYDKDF (reference sequence). The CDR3: CATSPDSISGNTIYF. The CDR3 nucleotides are TGTGCCACCAGCCCGGACAGCATCTCTGGAAACACCATATATTTT.

This rearrangement joins TRBV27 to TRBJ1-5; D remains unclear. Trimming took off 2 bases at V and 3 bases at J, with 14 bases between the two ends. Looked up from germline, CDR1 is MNHEY and CDR2 is SMNVEV (reference sequence). The CDR3 extends over 16 amino acids. The chain's CDR3 is CASSLRMGVLNQPQHF. For the CDR3, the DNA is TGTGCCAGCAGTTTACGTATGGGAGTTCTCAATCAGCCCCAGCATTTT.

This sequence joins TRBV18 and TRBJ2-3; 11 positions match TRBD2. Trimming removed 3 bases from V and 6 bases from J; junction bases left unmatched: 17. This CDR3 is 19 amino acids long. Germline assignment: CDR1 KGHSH and CDR2 LQKENI. The CDR3 coding sequence is TGTGCCAGCTCACCTGCCCCCCTAGCGGGGGGATCAGGCTCGGATACGCAGTATTTT. Translated: CASSPAPLAGGSGSDTQYF.

This CDR3 reads CASRVGSYEQYF. The CDR3 bases are TGTGCCAGCAGGGTTGGGAGCTACGAGCAGTACTTC. The V gene is TRBV2, the J gene TRBJ2-7; tentatively, D is TRBD2 (5 bases). V lost 6 bases and J lost 3, with 9 bases in between. CDR1 is SNHLY and CDR2 is FYNNEI in the germline V gene. The length of the CDR3 is 12 residues.

In its sample, this clone was seen a few times. This sequence joins TRBV6-5 and TRBJ1-1, with TRBD1 matching over 7 bases. V lost 6 bases to trimming and J lost 0 bases; unmatched junction nucleotides: 7. This CDR3 has 15 residues. Germline V gene sequence: CDR1 MNHEY, CDR2 SVGAGI. In DNA, the CDR3 is TGTGCCAGCAGACCTGACAGGGCCTTGAACACTGAAGCTTTCTTT. Protein sequence: CASRPDRALNTEAFF.

The chain recombines TRBV20-1 with TRBJ1-2; 7 bases align to TRBD1. Germline V CDR1 and CDR2: DFQATT, SNEGSKA (reference sequence). V shed 6 bases, J shed 8 bases, and the junction held 6 bases outside the gene matches. This CDR3 comprises 11 residues. The CDR3 is CSATTGTGYTF. CDR3 DNA sequence: TGCAGTGCGACGACAGGGACCGGCTACACCTTC.

The chain couples TRBV6-5 to TRBJ2-3; 13 positions agree with TRBD2. CDR1 is MNHEY and CDR2 is SVGAGI in the germline V gene. This CDR3 comprises 12 residues. The ends lost 6 bases at V and 14 bases at J; junction bases unmatched: 5. The CDR3 spells CASRSTSGGAYF. CDR3 bases: TGTGCCAGCAGGTCCACTAGCGGGGGGGCGTATTTT.

The rearrangement links TRBV3-1 (or the pseudogene TRBV3-2) to TRBJ2-3; 11 bases align to TRBD2. Trimming cost V 7 bases and J 6 bases; bases outside gene matches: 9. CDR1 is LGHDT, CDR2 YNNKEL, per germline (reference sequence). The CDR3 is 15 residues long. CDR3 sequence (DNA): TGTGCCAGCACCTTTAGCGGGGGGGCCGGGGATACGCAGTATTTT. It translates to CASTFSGGAGDTQYF.

The chain combines TRBV29-1 with TRBJ2-5; 9 bases agree with TRBD1. The CDR3 loop spans 14 amino acids. Germline-derived CDR1 and CDR2 are SQVTM and ANQGSEA. The V segment lost 7 bases and the J segment 3 bases; nucleotides outside the gene matches: 9. The CDR3 coding sequence is TGCAGCGCCGACAGCCGGGACAGGGAAGAGACCCAGTACTTC. Translated: CSADSRDREETQYF.

This clone showed up just a few times. The gene calls are TRBV19 and TRBJ1-5; D unclear. Trimming shortened V by 5 bases and J by 9 bases, and 8 bases separated the two germline ends. CDR3 length: 11 amino acids. In germline, CDR1 is LNHDA, CDR2 SQIVND (reference sequence). CDR3 nucleotide sequence: TGTGCCAGTAGTGGCCCATGGCCCCAGCATTTT. It translates to CASSGPWPQHF.

This clone was detected only a few times. The V call is TRBV7-8, the J call TRBJ1-1; a possible D gene is TRBD1 (5 bases). Trimming cost V 0 bases and J 7 bases, with 12 bases left between them. The CDR3 extends over 14 amino acids. Germline CDR1 SGHVS, CDR2 FQNEAQ. In DNA, the CDR3 is TGTGCCAGCAGCTTAGCGGCGGGGGGAAGTGAAGCTTTCTTT. Translating it yields CASSLAAGGSEAFF.

This chain joins TRBV3-1 (or the pseudogene TRBV3-2) and TRBJ1-2; 12 bases are shared with TRBD1. V lost 4 bases to trimming and J lost 1 base; unmatched junction nucleotides: 7. The CDR3 runs to 17 residues. Germline V gene lookup returns CDR1 LGHDT and CDR2 YNNKEL (reference sequence). As DNA, the CDR3 is TGTGCCAGCAGCCCCACCGGGACAGGGGGCTATAACTATGGCTACACCTTC. It translates to CASSPTGTGGYNYGYTF.

This chain's CDR3 is CASSQLWTSGGQETQYF. In DNA, the CDR3 is TGTGCCAGCAGCCAACTCTGGACTAGCGGGGGGCAAGAGACCCAGTACTTC. The J gene is TRBJ2-5, the V gene TRBV4-2, with 14 bases fitting TRBD2. There are 17 residues in the CDR3. CDR1 and CDR2 (germline): LGHNA, YNFKEQ. The V segment lost 2 bases and the J segment 2 bases; nucleotides outside the gene matches: 4.

The gene calls are TRBV3-1 (or the pseudogene TRBV3-2) and TRBJ1-1, with D perhaps TRBD1 (6 bases). V was shortened by 0 bases and J by 1 base, with 6 bases between the two germline ends. This CDR3 region has 14 residues. Germline loops: CDR1 LGHDT, CDR2 YNNKEL (reference sequence). DNA for the CDR3: TGTGCCAGCAGCCAAGAGGACAGGAACACTGAAGCTTTCTTT. Its translation: CASSQEDRNTEAFF.

The chain has TRBV4-2 and TRBJ2-2, with 10 positions matching TRBD1. The CDR3 runs 15 residues. From germline, CDR1 is LGHNA and CDR2 YNFKEQ. After removal of 5 bases from V and 5 bases from J, the junction contained 5 bases not matched to a gene. CDR3 in amino acids: CASSEGQGKTGELFF. The CDR3 nucleotides are TGTGCCAGCAGCGAGGGACAGGGGAAGACCGGGGAGCTGTTTTTT.

This clone was detected a few times. This chain connects TRBV7-2 to TRBJ1-2, with 8 bases matching TRBD1. The CDR3 sequence is 13 residues long. Germline V gives CDR1 SGHTA, CDR2 FQGNSA. Trimming took 5 bases from V and 7 from J; bases not matched to a gene: 6. For the CDR3, the DNA is TGTGCCAGCAGCCCGGACAGGGCTGGTGGCTACACCTTC. Translated, it gives CASSPDRAGGYTF.

The rearrangement uses TRBV4-1 and TRBJ2-2; D is perhaps TRBD2 (5 bases). The CDR3 covers 14 residues. Germline CDR1 and CDR2: MGHRA and YSYEKL. Trimming took off 8 bases at V and 6 bases at J, with 16 bases between the two ends. This chain's CDR3 is CASPTGKRPGELFF. In DNA form, the CDR3 reads TGCGCCAGCCCTACCGGGAAAAGGCCCGGGGAGCTGTTTTTT.

The V gene is TRBV3-1 (or the pseudogene TRBV3-2), the J gene TRBJ2-7; the match to TRBD2 covers 8 bases. This CDR3 spans 15 amino acids. The junction had 12 bases not matched to a gene; V was cut back by 2 bases and J by 9 bases. Germline values: CDR1 LGHDT, CDR2 YNNKEL (reference sequence). The CDR3 protein is CASSQISGTSPPQYF. Here the CDR3 DNA reads TGTGCCAGCAGCCAAATCTCCGGGACTAGTCCTCCGCAGTACTTC.

The chain recombines TRBV4-1 with TRBJ2-3; the D gene is possibly TRBD2 (5 bases). This CDR3 is built from 17 residues. Deletions cut 4 bases from V and 2 bases from J, with 19 bases between. Germline CDR1 and CDR2: MGHRA and YSYEKL. This CDR3 is CASSLTIASLATDTQYF. In DNA, the CDR3 is TGCGCCAGCAGCCTCACAATAGCGTCCCTCGCCACAGATACGCAGTATTTT.

This clone was counted only a few times. This rearrangement joins TRBV3-1 (or the pseudogene TRBV3-2) to TRBJ2-5; TRBD1 matches 11 bases. Per germline, CDR1 LGHDT and CDR2 YNNKEL (reference sequence). Losses at the gene ends were 1 base for V and 2 bases for J; bases not matched to a gene: 6. The CDR3 sequence is 17 residues long. The DNA for the CDR3 is TGTGCCAGCAGCCAAGGAGCCGGGACAGGGGGACAAGAGACCCAGTACTTC. As protein: CASSQGAGTGGQETQYF.

The chain combines TRBV4-2 with TRBJ1-6; tentative D call: TRBD1 (5 bases). This CDR3 region has 15 residues. Germline lookup yields CDR1 LGHNA and CDR2 YNFKEQ. Trimming removed 0 bases at V and 3 bases at J, with 6 bases between. CDR3 DNA: TGTGCCAGCAGCCAAGAACAGGACTATAATTCACCCCTCCACTTT. Its translation is CASSQEQDYNSPLHF.